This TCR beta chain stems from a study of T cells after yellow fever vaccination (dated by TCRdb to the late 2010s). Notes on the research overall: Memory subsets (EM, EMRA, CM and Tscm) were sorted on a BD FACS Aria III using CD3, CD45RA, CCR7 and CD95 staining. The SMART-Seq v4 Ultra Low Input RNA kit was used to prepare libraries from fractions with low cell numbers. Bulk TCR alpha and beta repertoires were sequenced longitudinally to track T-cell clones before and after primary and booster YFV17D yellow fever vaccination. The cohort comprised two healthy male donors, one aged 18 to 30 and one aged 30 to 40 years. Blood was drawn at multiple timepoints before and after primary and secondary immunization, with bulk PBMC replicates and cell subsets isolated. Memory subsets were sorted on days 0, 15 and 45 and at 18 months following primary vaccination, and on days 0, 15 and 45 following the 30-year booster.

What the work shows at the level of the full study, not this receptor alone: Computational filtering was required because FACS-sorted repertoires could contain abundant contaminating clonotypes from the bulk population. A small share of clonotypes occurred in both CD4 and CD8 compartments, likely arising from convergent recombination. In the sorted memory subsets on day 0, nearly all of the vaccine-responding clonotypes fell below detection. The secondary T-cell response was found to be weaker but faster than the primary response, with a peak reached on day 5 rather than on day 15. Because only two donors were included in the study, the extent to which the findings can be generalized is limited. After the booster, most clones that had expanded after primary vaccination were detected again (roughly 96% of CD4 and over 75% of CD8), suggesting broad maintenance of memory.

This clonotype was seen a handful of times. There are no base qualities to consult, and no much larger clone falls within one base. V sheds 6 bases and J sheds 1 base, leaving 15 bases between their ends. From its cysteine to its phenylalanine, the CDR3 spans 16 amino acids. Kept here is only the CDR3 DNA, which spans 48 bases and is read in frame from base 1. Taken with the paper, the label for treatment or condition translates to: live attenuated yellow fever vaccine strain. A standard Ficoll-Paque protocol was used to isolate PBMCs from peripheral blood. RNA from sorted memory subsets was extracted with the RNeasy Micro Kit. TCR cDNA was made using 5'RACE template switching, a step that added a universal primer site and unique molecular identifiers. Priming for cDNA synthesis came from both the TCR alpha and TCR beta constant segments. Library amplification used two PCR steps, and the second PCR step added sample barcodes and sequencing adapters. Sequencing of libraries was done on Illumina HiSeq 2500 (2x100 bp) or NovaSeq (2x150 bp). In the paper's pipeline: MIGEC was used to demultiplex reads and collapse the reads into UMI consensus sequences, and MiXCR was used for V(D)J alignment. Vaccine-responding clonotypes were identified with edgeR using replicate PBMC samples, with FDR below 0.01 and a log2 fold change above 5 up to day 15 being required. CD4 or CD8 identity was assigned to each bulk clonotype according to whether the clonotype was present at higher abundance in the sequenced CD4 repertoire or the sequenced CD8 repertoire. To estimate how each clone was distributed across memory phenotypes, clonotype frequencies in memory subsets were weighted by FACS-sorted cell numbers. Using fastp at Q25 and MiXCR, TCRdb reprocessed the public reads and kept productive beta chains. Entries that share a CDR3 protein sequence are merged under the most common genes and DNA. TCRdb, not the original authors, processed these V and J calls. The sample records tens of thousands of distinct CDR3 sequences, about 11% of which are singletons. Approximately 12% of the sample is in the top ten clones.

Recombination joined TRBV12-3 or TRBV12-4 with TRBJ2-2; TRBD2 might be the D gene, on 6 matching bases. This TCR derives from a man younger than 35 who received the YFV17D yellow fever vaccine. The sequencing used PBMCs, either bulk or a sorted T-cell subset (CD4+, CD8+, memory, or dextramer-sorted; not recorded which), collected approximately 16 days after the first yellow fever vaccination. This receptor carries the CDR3 CASRPSGLMNTGELFF. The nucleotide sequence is TGTGCCAGCAGACCCTCGGGACTGATGAACACCGGGGAGCTGTTTTTT.